The clone carrying this T cell receptor (beta chain) was observed a single time. Antigen unknown. The data are from a study of OX40 agonist ivuxolimab in advanced cancers. Background on the study: Patients with hepatocellular carcinoma, melanoma, renal cell or head and neck cancer made up the dose-escalation patients.

V gave up 0 bases and J gave up 4 bases; unmatched junction bases: 6. CDR3 length: 16 residues. Germline values: CDR1 SGHDT, CDR2 YYEEEE. TCRdb's copy holds only in-frame clones and misses some; the assay was immunoSEQ multiplex PCR. The sample includes tens of thousands of clones, roughly 84% of them seen just once. Findings and caveats of the study: Clonal expansion was seen in CD4+ and CD8+ blood T cells by week 6 at 0.1 to 3.0 mg/kg.

The input for sequencing was CD4+ or CD8+ T cells sorted from blood, taken in a trial of the OX40 agonist ivuxolimab. The chain joins TRBV5-6 to TRBJ2-2; 7 nucleotides agree with TRBD1. The clonotype was recovered from an adult with an advanced solid tumor such as melanoma, head and neck, liver or kidney cancer. This CDR3 is CASSLGDRKSTGELFF. The CDR3 coding sequence is TGTGCCAGCAGCTTGGGGGACAGAAAAAGCACCGGGGAGCTGTTTTTT.